Below are 28 T cell receptor beta chains sequenced from a single sample in a study of blood T cell repertoires in COVID-19. Produced via immunoSEQ multiplex PCR; TCRdb's table is partial and in-frame only. The table shows approximately 300,000 clones, with around 84% occurring only once. The sample comprised PBMCs or T cells enriched from blood (not recorded which). These receptors all stem from a man aged 30 to 45 who had recovered from COVID-19.

This clone was counted between two and nine times. The rearrangement joins TRBV5-4 to TRBJ1-6; 7 nucleotides align to TRBD1. The CDR3 runs to 17 residues. CDR1 and CDR2 from the germline V gene are SGHNT and YYREEE (reference sequence). The ends lost 3 bases at V and 1 base at J; junction bases unmatched: 7. CDR3 amino acids: CASSSKQQGSYNSPLHF. The CDR3 coding sequence is TGTGCCAGCAGCTCAAAGCAACAGGGGTCCTATAATTCACCCCTCCACTTT.

This chain links TRBV7-9 with TRBJ2-5, with D possibly being TRBD2 (5 bases). CDR3 size: 15 residues. Germline V gene lookup returns CDR1 SEHNR and CDR2 FQNEAQ (reference sequence). With 5 bases removed from V and 5 bases from J, the gap between germline ends came to 18 bases. In DNA form, the CDR3 reads TGTGCCAGCAGCCCCATGGGGAGTGCTCCCGAGACCCAGTACTTC. Protein: CASSPMGSAPETQYF.

The rearrangement links TRBV19 to TRBJ1-5, with 7 bases that match TRBD1. Trimming cost V 6 bases and J 0 bases; bases outside gene matches: 8. CDR1 and CDR2 from the germline V gene are LNHDA and SQIVND (reference sequence). The CDR3 is 16 residues long. DNA for the CDR3: TGTGCCAGTAGAAAAAGAGGACAGGCTAGCAATCAGCCCCAGCATTTT. This gives the protein CASRKRGQASNQPQHF.

This rearrangement joins TRBV30 to TRBJ1-4, with 9 bases lining up with TRBD1. CDR1 and CDR2 from the germline V gene are GTSNPN and SVGIG (reference sequence). The CDR3 is made up of 14 amino acids. J was trimmed by 7 bases and V by 2 bases; bases with no gene match: 5. The CDR3 sequence is CAWSKGQGTEKLFF. CDR3 DNA: TGTGCCTGGAGTAAGGGACAGGGTACTGAAAAACTGTTTTTT.

The sample holds one count of this clone. The chain is built from TRBV18 and TRBJ2-5; 9 nucleotides agree with TRBD2. Trimming at V came to 6 bases and at J to 5 bases, leaving 10 bases not matched to a gene. The CDR3 has 15 residues. Germline V gene sequence: CDR1 KGHSH, CDR2 LQKENI. The CDR3 nucleotides are TGTGCCAGCTCCCCGGAAGCGGGAGGCCGGGAGACCCAGTACTTC. Amino acids: CASSPEAGGRETQYF.

The rearrangement links TRBV7-2 to TRBJ2-5; no definite D call. The CDR3 length is 13 residues. Deletions cut 2 bases from V and 0 bases from J, with 4 bases between. CDR1 SGHTA and CDR2 FQGNSA come from the germline V gene. The CDR3 DNA reads as TGTGCCAGCAGCTTACAAAACCAAGAGACCCAGTACTTC. Translating gives CASSLQNQETQYF. The complete variable domain, with remaining parts taken from reference TRBV7-2 and TRBJ2-5, reads GAGVSQSPSNKVTEKGKDVELRCDPISGHTALYWYRQSLGQGLEFLIYFQGNSAPDKSGLPSDRFSAERTGGSVSTLTIQRTQQEDSAVYLCASSLQNQETQYFGPGTRLLVL.

This clone has only a few counts. The V and J genes are TRBV18 and TRBJ2-7; weak D call: TRBD2 (5 bases). Germline V gene lookup returns CDR1 KGHSH and CDR2 LQKENI. The CDR3 covers 14 residues. V was clipped by 2 bases and J by 6 bases, with 14 bases between them. DNA for the CDR3: TGTGCCAGCTCACCAACCGGGAAACCTGTCGAGCAGTACTTC. This codes for CASSPTGKPVEQYF.

This chain joins TRBV6-2 or TRBV6-3 and TRBJ1-1; possibly TRBD1 for D (5 bases). Deletions cut 0 bases from V and 1 base from J, with 9 bases between. There are 15 residues in the CDR3. Germline V CDR1 and CDR2: MNHEY, SVGEGT. DNA for the CDR3: TGTGCCAGCAGTTACTCTGGGACTGGGAACACTGAAGCTTTCTTT. It specifies CASSYSGTGNTEAFF.

The chain has TRBV9 and TRBJ1-1; 9 nucleotides match TRBD1. Per germline, CDR1 SGDLS and CDR2 YYNGEE. The CDR3 extends over 15 amino acids. V trimming: 3 bases; J trimming: 4 bases; junction bases outside the gene matches: 7. CDR3 region: CASSAQQGAGTEAFF. In DNA form, the CDR3 reads TGTGCCAGCAGCGCCCAACAGGGGGCTGGCACTGAAGCTTTCTTT.

V usage is TRBV19 and J usage is TRBJ2-3, with D unresolved. CDR1 is LNHDA and CDR2 is SQIVND in the germline V gene (reference sequence). The CDR3 has 12 amino acids. The V and J ends lost 5 bases and 3 bases respectively, with 6 bases between them. CDR3 sequence: CASSSQTDTQYF. In DNA form, the CDR3 reads TGTGCCAGTAGTTCGCAGACAGATACGCAGTATTTT.

This chain uses TRBV30 with TRBJ1-5, with a tentative D call TRBD1 (6 bases). Germline V gene sequence: CDR1 GTSNPN, CDR2 SVGIG (reference sequence). V lost 1 base and J 5 bases, leaving 12 bases between the germline ends. The length of the CDR3 is 14 residues. DNA for the CDR3: TGTGCCTGGAGTGCAGGGGCCGGGCATCAGCCCCAGCATTTT. Protein: CAWSAGAGHQPQHF.

The chain has TRBV7-2 and TRBJ2-7; D is possibly TRBD1 (6 bases). V dropped 11 bases and J dropped 7 bases, with 21 bases sitting between them. There are 13 residues in the CDR3. CDR1 is SGHTA and CDR2 is FQGNSA in the germline V gene. The CDR3 DNA follows: TGTGCCTGTGACAGGCGGCAAAGTGAGGAGCAGTACTTC. Protein sequence: CACDRRQSEEQYF.

This rearrangement joins TRBV4-1 to TRBJ2-7, with a possible D match to TRBD2 (6 bases). Looked up from germline, CDR1 is MGHRA and CDR2 is YSYEKL. The CDR3 spans 15 residues. Trimming took 0 bases from V and 7 from J, leaving 16 bases between them. The CDR3: CASSQETSSPKEQYF. In nucleotides, the CDR3 is TGCGCCAGCAGCCAAGAGACTAGTTCTCCTAAGGAGCAGTACTTC.

This chain links TRBV27 with TRBJ2-2; 7 nucleotides line up with TRBD1. V trimming: 6 bases; J trimming: 3 bases; junction bases outside the gene matches: 4. Germline V lookup: CDR1 MNHEY, CDR2 SMNVEV (reference sequence). This CDR3 region has 14 residues. CDR3 DNA sequence: TGTGCCAGCAGCGGGACAGACTACACCGGGGAGCTGTTTTTT. Its protein product is CASSGTDYTGELFF.

The rearrangement links TRBV9 to TRBJ2-3, with 8 bases that match TRBD1. The CDR3 loop spans 14 amino acids. With 6 bases clipped from V and 5 bases from J, the junction kept 8 bases outside the gene matches. The V gene's germline CDR1 is SGDLS and CDR2 YYNGEE. The CDR3 bases are TGTGCCAGCACACGACAGGGGTTAGGAGATACGCAGTATTTT. Translation gives CASTRQGLGDTQYF.

The genes are TRBV11-2 and TRBJ1-2, with a weak D call TRBD1 (5 bases). This CDR3 comprises 19 residues. V was shortened by 2 bases and J by 6 bases, with 28 bases between the two germline ends. Germline lookup yields CDR1 SGHAT and CDR2 FQNNGV. CDR3 bases: TGTGCCAGCAGCTTAAGTATCGGATCGCAGGGCTATGGTTCAAATGGCTACACCTTC. Protein: CASSLSIGSQGYGSNGYTF.

The chain has TRBV6-4 and TRBJ1-2; 8 nucleotides match TRBD1. Trimming cost V 3 bases and J 4 bases; bases outside gene matches: 7. Per germline, CDR1 MRHNA and CDR2 SNTAGT. CDR3 length: 15 amino acids. CDR3 sequence (DNA): TGTGCCAGCAGTGATAGACAGGGGATAGGCTATGGCTACACCTTC. Its protein is CASSDRQGIGYGYTF.

This rearrangement joins TRBV6-4 to TRBJ2-5; D may be TRBD1 (5 bases). V lost 2 bases and J 8 bases, leaving 24 bases between the germline ends. Germline values: CDR1 MRHNA, CDR2 SNTAGT. The CDR3 totals 17 residues. DNA of the CDR3: TGTGCCAGCAGTGACCGCCAGGGCGCTATTACCTTTTTTACCCAGTACTTC. Translation gives CASSDRQGAITFFTQYF.

CDR3 DNA sequence: TGTGCCAGCAGTGAATTACGGTACACTGAAGCTTTCTTT. Encoded protein: CASSELRYTEAFF. The genes are TRBV6-1 and TRBJ1-1; unclear D gene. V dropped 2 bases and J dropped 3 bases, with 7 bases sitting between them. The length of the CDR3 is 13 residues. Germline CDR1 and CDR2: MNHNS and SASEGT.

The chain joins TRBV19 to TRBJ2-5; D not resolved. V lost 0 bases to trimming and J lost 6 bases, with 20 bases between them. CDR1 is LNHDA, CDR2 SQIVND, per germline (reference sequence). The CDR3 extends over 17 amino acids. Written as DNA, the CDR3 is TGTGCCAGTAGTATAGATCTCAGCGCCAGCGCTCAGAAGACCCAGTACTTC. Translated, it gives CASSIDLSASAQKTQYF.

The V call is TRBV3-1 (or the pseudogene TRBV3-2), the J call TRBJ1-1, with TRBD1 as a possible D gene (5 bases). Germline V gene data show CDR1 as LGHDT and CDR2 as YNNKEL (reference sequence). The CDR3 is made up of 17 amino acids. V was trimmed by 1 base and J by 5 bases, leaving 20 bases between them. The CDR3 protein is CASSQAFSWAQGTEAFF. The CDR3 coding sequence is TGTGCCAGCAGCCAAGCCTTCAGTTGGGCCCAGGGAACTGAAGCTTTCTTT.

The chain employs TRBV21-1 and TRBJ2-7; the D call of TRBD2 is as the table states it, not checked on the DNA. TRBV21-1 is given as a pseudogene. The CDR3 runs 14 residues. The CDR3 is CASAPLAGFNEQYF. In DNA, the CDR3 is TGTGCCAGCGCACCCCTAGCGGGCTTCAACGAGCAGTACTTC.

This clone was seen more than once but under ten times. The chain recombines TRBV28 with TRBJ2-7; no clear D gene. Trimming pared 6 bases from V and 3 bases from J, leaving 6 bases between. The CDR3 covers 11 residues. Germline lookup yields CDR1 MDHEN and CDR2 SYDVKM. The CDR3 bases are TGTGCCAGCAGCTCCGGCTACGAGCAGTACTTC. Protein sequence: CASSSGYEQYF.

This chain joins TRBV27 and TRBJ1-6, with D possibly TRBD1 on 6 matching bases. CDR1 is MNHEY and CDR2 is SMNVEV in the germline V gene (reference sequence). V gave up 5 bases and J gave up 6 bases, with 23 bases separating them. The CDR3 spans 18 residues. The CDR3 DNA follows: TGTGCCAGCAGTCGTACCCCCCTGGGGGCGTGGGCTAATTCACCCCTCCACTTT. The encoded protein is CASSRTPLGAWANSPLHF.

This clone was seen a few times. The gene calls are TRBV6-1 and TRBJ1-2; 7 positions agree with TRBD1. J was trimmed by 3 bases and V by 2 bases; bases with no gene match: 9. The V gene's germline CDR1 is MNHNS and CDR2 SASEGT. This CDR3 is built from 16 residues. CDR3: CASSELGDSVYYGYTF. Written as DNA, the CDR3 is TGTGCCAGCAGTGAATTGGGGGACAGCGTTTACTATGGCTACACCTTC.

This clone was observed a single time. The chain has TRBV2 and TRBJ2-3; TRBD2 matches at 8 bases. V was clipped by 8 bases and J by 3 bases; unmatched bases: 7. CDR1 SNHLY and CDR2 FYNNEI come from the germline V gene. The CDR3 is made up of 14 amino acids. CDR3 sequence reads: CASSLGGVTDTQYF. CDR3 bases: TGTGCCAGCTCCCTCGGGGGGGTAACAGATACGCAGTATTTT.

The gene calls are TRBV12-5 and TRBJ2-7; a weak D match, TRBD1 (6 bases). The germline V gene has CDR1 LGHNT and CDR2 FRNRAP. Trimming took off 4 bases at V and 0 bases at J, with 13 bases between the two ends. The CDR3 covers 15 residues. The CDR3 coding sequence is TGTGCTAGTGGTTCGAACAGGGAACCCTCCTACGAGCAGTACTTC. Amino acids: CASGSNREPSYEQYF.

V and J are TRBV5-1 and TRBJ1-1, with a possible D match to TRBD1 (6 bases). The CDR3 is 14 amino acids. Germline V gene sequence: CDR1 SGHRS, CDR2 YFSETQ. Between the trimmed V and J ends, which lost 7 bases and 4 bases, there was a span of 17 bases. The CDR3 DNA is TGCGCCAGCGAAGAGGGGGTCGGTGGCACTGAAGCTTTCTTT. Translating gives CASEEGVGGTEAFF.